Following are 4 T cell receptor beta chains from one sample sequenced in a study of PD-1 blockade in mismatch repair-deficient tumors. The method was immunoSEQ multiplex PCR; TCRdb's version includes in-frame clones alone and lacks a portion of them. The sample has approximately 63,000 clones, more than 70% seen once. The sample consisted of peripheral blood, taken 52 weeks after starting pembrolizumab. Receptors were obtained from an adult with mismatch repair-deficient cancer.

This chain connects TRBV7-9 to TRBJ2-7, with D unclear. CDR3 length equals 11 residues. The germline V and J ends were trimmed by 5 bases and 4 bases, with 6 bases remaining between them. Germline values: CDR1 SEHNR, CDR2 FQNEAQ (reference sequence). The chain's CDR3 is CASSHGYEQYF. In nucleotides, the CDR3 is TGTGCCAGCAGCCACGGGTACGAGCAGTACTTC.

V usage is TRBV7-2 and J usage is TRBJ2-2; D is possibly TRBD2 (5 bases). This CDR3 has 14 amino acids. V was clipped by 5 bases and J by 4 bases, with 11 bases between them. Germline CDR1 SGHTA, CDR2 FQGNSA. CDR3 in amino acids: CASSPQRGTGELFF. DNA for the CDR3: TGTGCCAGCAGCCCACAACGGGGCACCGGGGAGCTGTTTTTT. Supplemented by reference TRBV7-2 and TRBJ2-2, the full variable domain reads GAGVSQSPSNKVTEKGKDVELRCDPISGHTALYWYRQSLGQGLEFLIYFQGNSAPDKSGLPSDRFSAERTGGSVSTLTIQRTQQEDSAVYLCASSPQRGTGELFFGEGSRLTVL.

The chain links TRBV29-1 to TRBJ2-1; D is uncertain. There are 10 residues in the CDR3. Germline CDR1 SQVTM, CDR2 ANQGSEA. Trimming cost V 4 bases and J 7 bases, with 5 bases left between them. The CDR3 bases are TGCAGCGTTGTCGGAAATGAGCAGTTCTTC. Encoded protein: CSVVGNEQFF.

The chain is built from TRBV7-9 and TRBJ2-1; possibly TRBD1 for D (6 bases). CDR3 length: 14 amino acids. V lost 4 bases and J lost 4, with 11 bases in between. Germline V lookup: CDR1 SEHNR, CDR2 FQNEAQ (reference sequence). The CDR3 nucleotides are TGTGCCAGCAGCTCGAGACAGGCGTACAATGAGCAGTTCTTC. As protein: CASSSRQAYNEQFF.